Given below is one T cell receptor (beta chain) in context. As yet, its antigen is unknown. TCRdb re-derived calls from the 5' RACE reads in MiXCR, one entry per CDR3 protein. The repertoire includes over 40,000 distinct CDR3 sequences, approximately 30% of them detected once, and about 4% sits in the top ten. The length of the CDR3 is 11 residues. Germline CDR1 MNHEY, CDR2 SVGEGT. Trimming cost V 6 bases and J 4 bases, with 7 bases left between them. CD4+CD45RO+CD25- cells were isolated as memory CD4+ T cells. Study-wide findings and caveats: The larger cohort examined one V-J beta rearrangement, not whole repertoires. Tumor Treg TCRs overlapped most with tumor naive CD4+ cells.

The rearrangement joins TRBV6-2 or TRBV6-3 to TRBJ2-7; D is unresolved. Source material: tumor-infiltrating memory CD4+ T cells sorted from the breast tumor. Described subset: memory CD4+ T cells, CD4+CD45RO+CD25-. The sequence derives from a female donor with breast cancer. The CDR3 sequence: CASSRAYEQYF. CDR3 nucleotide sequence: TGTGCCAGCAGCCGGGCATACGAGCAGTACTTC.